This T cell receptor beta chain emerged from a study of cytomegalovirus exposure and HLA in healthy donors (dated 2017 in TCRdb). About the full investigation: According to an earlier analysis of 587 of the donors, about 190 million T cells yielded roughly 110 million unique TCR beta sequences and 250 to 350 Gb of sequence data. Approximately 330 gigabases of sequencing data and about 92 million unique TCR sequences made up an early release that covered several hundred HLA-typed donors. The genetic ancestry cluster associated with self-reported Caucasian donors included approximately 85% of the approximately 400 genotyped donors. The study aimed to test whether cataloging public T cell receptors could reveal signatures of past pathogen exposure. The T cell repertoires of several hundred subjects were profiled by immunosequencing and related to cytomegalovirus serostatus. Besides the first cohort of hundreds of subjects, a separate validation cohort made up of over 95 different subjects was used. To predict cytomegalovirus infection status, the study brought together high-throughput TCR immunosequencing, statistical association of individual TCRs with disease status, and machine learning. A later analysis re-analyzed previously published TCR beta repertoires from roughly 690 donors and added high-resolution HLA genotyping to study TCR occurrence patterns. Rather than using new phenotypic data, the later analysis identified candidate immune exposures from TCR beta sequences and from how often those sequences occurred across donors. An earlier analysis of fewer than 700 of the donors applied high-throughput TCR beta sequencing to assess whether each TCR beta V gene segment acted as functional or pseudogenic. Donor age, sex, ethnicity and CMV serostatus were compiled together with the repertoire data. A later genetic analysis used genome-wide SNP genotypes for about three fifths of the 666 donors, treating that subset as a discovery cohort. All discovery cohort repertoires had been generated on a single sequencing platform. HLA typing covered class I and class II loci at four-digit resolution. Typing coverage varied by locus: roughly 629-640 donors for A, B, C, DRB1 and DQB1; 522 for DQA1; about 600 for DPA1; about 450 for DPB1. Roughly five DR-DQ haplotypes were treated as single units for association and clustering because of strong linkage in the cohort. Among 300 to 500 genotyped donors of the cohort, an average of about 220,000 unique TCR beta nucleotide sequences was sequenced per donor, of which 15% to 20% were non-productive.

This clone has a single count. Its cognate antigen has yet to be identified. No base quality values were provided; no much bigger clone lies one nucleotide off. Here is what the overall study found, with its caveats: The presence/absence analyses assumed that sequencing depth was roughly uniform across donors, and that assumption may not be true. In a later analysis, HLA-associated TCR beta chains were found to be more clonally expanded and to have lower generation probabilities than equally common non-associated chains. Most CMV-associated TCR beta chains appeared to be HLA-restricted in a later analysis, and the HLA associations seemed to be driven largely by CMV exposure. Because counts were too low, approximately 15 rarely observed V segments, including chromosome 9 orphons, were excluded from the earlier analysis of several hundred of the donors. In this cohort, only TCR beta chains were sequenced, and detectable features were limited by the absence of alpha or paired-chain data. A total of roughly 160 TCR beta chains were listed by the study as associated with cytomegalovirus. The authors suggested that the approach could potentially be generalized to other disease states and immunological phenotypes. In an earlier analysis of some 500 of the donors, most TCR beta V segments were observed in productive rearrangements about 87% or about 30% of the time, broadly matching IMGT annotations. Compared with the roughly 720-donor mean, donors in an Asian-associated ancestry cluster had fewer N-insertions in productive TCRs, according to a later genetic analysis. Correlated functional status among segregating V segments might reflect linkage disequilibrium, but an unknown experimental factor could not be ruled out. In a later analysis, the rate of TCR association differed among HLA loci, with DRB1 alleles having the most associated TCRs and HLA-C alleles having the fewest. Because HLA typing was unavailable for some donors at each locus, only the typed subset was used in association tests. Strong co-occurrence of HLA alleles, especially DR and DQ, made assigning TCR associations to individual alleles difficult. Across donors, most TCR sequences were observed very rarely, whereas some public TCRs were present in many individuals. A further reported finding was that TCR beta sequences accurately predicted the HLA-A and HLA-B alleles for most subjects in the first cohort. A later analysis reported that several top co-occurrence clusters appeared linked to parvovirus B19, influenza, CMV and Epstein-Barr virus. The classifier was reported to diagnose cytomegalovirus status with high specificity and sensitivity in both the original cohort and the validation cohort. A later analysis associated 16,951 TCR beta sequences with specific HLA alleles at a false discovery rate of 0.05. The only immune exposure information available for the cohort was CMV serostatus. In a later genetic analysis, a missense DCLRE1C variant was associated with V-gene and J-gene trimming of TCR beta chains, and the association was replicated in an independent cohort. In vitro tests confirmed that three of the cytomegalovirus-associated TCR beta chains recognize cytomegalovirus antigens. A cluster of highly shared sequence variants was judged likely to represent a technical artifact of the sequencing pipeline.

In total, over 600 healthy bone marrow donors made up the cohort. All cohort members were sampled while nominally healthy, although unrecorded immune exposures were likely present. The donor was CMV seropositive and belonged to the group of 250 to 350 seropositive cohort members. A peripheral blood sample was provided by each donor, and peripheral blood mononuclear cells were used for TCR beta sequencing. Genomic DNA was extracted from the blood cell samples with the Qiagen DNeasy Blood Extraction Kit. Libraries were constructed by the immunoSEQ multiplex PCR assay. For the multiplex PCR, a mixture combining 60 forward primers for TCR Vbeta segments and 13 reverse primers for TCR Jbeta segments was used. A multiplex PCR assay on genomic DNA amplified the CDR3 region of rearranged TCR beta genes. The Illumina HiSeq System was used to sequence the amplified TCR beta libraries as 87-base-pair reads. The authors' pipeline ran thus. A later analysis counted 75 million to 100 million unique TCR beta chains across the 550 to 800 repertoires, and some 11 million of these chains were shared by at least two donors. A nearest-neighbor algorithm error-corrected the raw reads and collapsed the reads into unique sequences, merging closely related sequences to remove PCR and sequencing errors. Alignment of CDR3 sequences to IMGT reference sequences was used to assign V, D and J gene segments. Each retained sequence needed at least a six-nucleotide match to both a V gene segment and a J gene segment. A rearrangement was called productive if the CDR3 had no stop codons and remained in frame with V and J, and every other rearrangement was called non-productive. Following IMGT convention, CDR3 was defined as the stretch from the second conserved V-encoded cysteine up to the conserved J-encoded phenylalanine. Sequences without an unambiguous match to a single V gene segment were excluded from the earlier analysis of 450 to 750 of the donors. In an earlier analysis of 587 of the donors, a V segment was called functional when productive rearrangements were above 56.7%, and segregating when the standard deviation between donors exceeded 5%. To diagnose cytomegalovirus status from the catalog of TCR beta chain sequences, a statistical classification framework was built. V and J gene assignment, in a later analysis, came from comparing TCR nucleotide sequences with IMGT/GENE-DB human TR gene sequences. In a later analysis, CDR3 sequences and most-parsimonious VDJ recombination scenarios were assigned using the TCRdist pipeline. In a later analysis, every TCR beta chain was defined by the combination of its CDR3 amino acid sequence and its V-gene family, and reads without a unique V-gene family were dropped. In a later analysis, 500 to 700 highly shared, low-generation-probability nucleotide sequences were removed to address suspected cross-contamination and a sequencing artifact. For each public chain, a later analysis derived a clonal expansion index from normalized ranks of inferred template counts within each repertoire. Generation probabilities in a later analysis came from a VDJ recombination model fitted to out-of-frame rearrangements, and those results were checked against IGoR. A later analysis scored TCR-TCR, TCR-HLA and TCR-CMV co-occurrence with hypergeometric tests, applying a repertoire-size bias correction to TCR pairs. A later analysis estimated false discovery rates by permuting HLA or CMV assignments 20 times. In a later analysis, co-occurring TCRs were grouped using DBSCAN, and TCRdist sequence similarity was added for clustering within HLA-allele-positive subsets. For co-occurrence clustering, repertoires with fewer than 30,000 or more than 120,000 public chains were excluded, along with roughly 5 repertoires with anomalous nucleotide sharing. This is the immuneACCESS table as TCRdb keeps it, with only in-frame sequences that have V and J called. A part of the clones is gone; compared with another copy, unresolved V genes explain less than half, and the rest is unexplained. V and J calls and clone size are copied from that table; D and trimming were computed from the DNA. Here the sample has approximately 100,000 clones; 85% occur a single time. 7.4% of the sample goes to the ten largest clones.

Sequenced sample: PBMCs. This TCR was recovered from a man in his forties or fifties in good health and CMV-seropositive.

The nucleotides read TGTGCCAGCAGGCTAGCGGGGGGGAGGGCAGATACGCAGTATTTT. This translates into CASRLAGGRADTQYF. The sequence links TRBV6-5 to TRBJ2-3; TRBD2 fits 12 bases in the junction. The germline V gene sets CDR1 to MNHEY and CDR2 to SVGAGI. The cysteine opens and the phenylalanine closes a CDR3 of 15 amino acids. Solely the CDR3 DNA is kept, with 45 bases framed from the first base. V is trimmed back by 6 bases and J by 4 bases, and the junction contains 5 bases that no gene match accounts for.